Included here is one TCR beta chain sequence, with context. The sample belongs to a study of T-cell memory formation after mild COVID-19. Overall study: Largely, the TCR clusters proved donor specific.

V lost 0 bases and J 0 bases, leaving 9 bases between the germline ends. Germline CDR1 and CDR2: DFQATT and SNEGSKA (reference sequence). The CDR3 contains 15 residues. One entry per CDR3 protein results from TCRdb running MiXCR on the 5' RACE reads. The sample shows around 250,000 distinct CDR3 sequences, roughly 9.4% of them seen only once. The sequencing input was PBMCs or a T cell subset sorted from them (not recorded which). The TCR sequence derives from a man aged 18 to 35 who had mild COVID-19 (a few samples of this study predate the infection). Cell type and time point are not known. The chain has TRBV20-1 and TRBJ1-3; D is unresolved. The CDR3 is CSARDPRSSGNTIYF. In nucleotides, the CDR3 is TGCAGTGCTAGAGATCCACGGAGCTCTGGAAACACCATATATTTT.